The present TCR beta chain was sequenced within a study of CD8+ T cells in alopecia areata. Treatment indicated: oral pan-JAK inhibitor, 5-10 mg twice daily. Germline-derived CDR1 and CDR2 are MNHEY and SMNVEV (reference sequence). The CDR3 length is 18 residues. Trimming pared 4 bases from V and 0 bases from J, leaving 21 bases between. Extraction of RNA preceded its reverse transcription into cDNA, which served as the sequencing template. Using immunoSEQ multiplex PCR, the repertoire was profiled, and TCRdb retains in-frame clones only, with some absent. Of 190,000 or so clones in the sample, under 60% are singletons; the top ten hold roughly 13%. In this sample, this clone turned up a few times.

The gene calls are TRBV27 and TRBJ1-1; D possibly corresponds to TRBD1 (6 bases). The sequenced sample was CD8+ T cells sorted from blood, obtained at week 24, from a patient treated with tofacitinib. This sequence was found in a human donor with alopecia areata. The CDR3 nucleotides are TGTGCCAGCAGTTCCATGTCCCGGGACACCGGTATGAACACTGAAGCTTTCTTT. Protein: CASSSMSRDTGMNTEAFF.